This T cell receptor (beta chain) was recorded in a study of T-cell reconstitution after alpha-beta-depleted transplantation in children. A TCRbeta library incorporating unique molecular identifiers was prepared. TCRdb reprocessed the PCR reads with MiXCR, giving one entry per CDR3 protein. The table lists around 270,000 distinct CDR3 sequences, 10% of them singletons. Study results and caveats: Reports say that about two months after transplant, the alpha-beta T cells came out of several hundred graft clones that had expanded. By one year post-transplant, T-cell counts and diversity largely arose from T cells that were newly produced. Some patients' high day-60 TCRbeta diversity was traced to surviving recipient T cells and thymic progenitors.

This clonotype was counted only a few times. Its antigen remains unidentified. V lost 4 bases to trimming and J lost 6 bases, with 20 bases between them. CDR1 and CDR2 (germline): SGHDT, YYEEEE. This CDR3 contains 16 residues. Sequencing was performed on PBMCs, taken before TCRalphabeta/CD19-depleted stem cell transplant. This clonotype was obtained from a boy younger than two with acute myeloid leukemia, due to receive a stem cell transplant. The chain links TRBV5-6 to TRBJ2-1; perhaps TRBD1 as D (6 bases). CDR3 in amino acids: CASSPYSYRVPNEQFF. The CDR3 DNA reads TGTGCCAGCAGCCCATACAGTTACAGGGTTCCCAATGAGCAGTTCTTC.